This TCR beta chain was found in a study of T cells after somatic rescue of genetic block. Libraries were prepared by immunoSEQ multiplex PCR; TCRdb keeps only in-frame clonotypes and omits some of them. The table records tens of thousands of clones, under 95% of them present only once. The CDR3 sequence is 16 residues long. Germline V gene data show CDR1 as LGHNA and CDR2 as YNFKEQ. V was cut by 1 base and J by 6 bases, with 16 bases left in between. V gene TRBV4-2 combines with J gene TRBJ2-1; the D gene is possibly TRBD2 (5 bases). What was sequenced was peripheral blood mononuclear cells (PBMCs). This TCR came from a man aged 40-49 years. This chain's CDR3 is CASSQVIRSGSNEQFF. For the CDR3, the DNA is TGTGCCAGCAGCCAAGTAATTCGGAGCGGATCCAATGAGCAGTTCTTC.